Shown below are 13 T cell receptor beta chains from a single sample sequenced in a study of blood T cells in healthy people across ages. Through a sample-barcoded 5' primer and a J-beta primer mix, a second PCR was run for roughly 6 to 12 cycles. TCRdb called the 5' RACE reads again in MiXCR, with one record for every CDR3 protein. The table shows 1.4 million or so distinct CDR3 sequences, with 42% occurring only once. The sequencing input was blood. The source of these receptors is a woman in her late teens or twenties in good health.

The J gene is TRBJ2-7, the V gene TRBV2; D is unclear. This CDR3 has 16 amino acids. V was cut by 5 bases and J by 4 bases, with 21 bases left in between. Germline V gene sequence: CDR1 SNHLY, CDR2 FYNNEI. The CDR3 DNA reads TGTGCCAGCAGTCCGGTAAAGACAAAGGCCACATACGAGCAGTACTTC. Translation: CASSPVKTKATYEQYF.

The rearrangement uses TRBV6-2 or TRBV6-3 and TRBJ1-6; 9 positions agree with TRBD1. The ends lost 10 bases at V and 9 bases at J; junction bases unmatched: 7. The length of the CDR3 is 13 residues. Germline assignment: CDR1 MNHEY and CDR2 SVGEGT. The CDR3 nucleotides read TGTGCCATCTGGGGACAGGGCTCTTCACCCCTCCACTTT. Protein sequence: CAIWGQGSSPLHF.

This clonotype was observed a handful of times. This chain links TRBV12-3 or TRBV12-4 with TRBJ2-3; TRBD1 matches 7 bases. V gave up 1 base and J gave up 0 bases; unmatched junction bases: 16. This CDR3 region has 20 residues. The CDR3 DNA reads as TGTGCCAGCAGTTTAGAAGGAGACTTACAGGGGAGACTAAGCACAGATACGCAGTATTTT. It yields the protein CASSLEGDLQGRLSTDTQYF.

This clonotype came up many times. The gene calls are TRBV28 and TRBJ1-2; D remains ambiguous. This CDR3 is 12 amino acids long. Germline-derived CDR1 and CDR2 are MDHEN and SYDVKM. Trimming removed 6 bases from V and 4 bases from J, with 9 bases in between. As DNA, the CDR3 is TGTGCCAGCAGCTTGAGACTCTATGGCTACACCTTC. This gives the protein CASSLRLYGYTF.

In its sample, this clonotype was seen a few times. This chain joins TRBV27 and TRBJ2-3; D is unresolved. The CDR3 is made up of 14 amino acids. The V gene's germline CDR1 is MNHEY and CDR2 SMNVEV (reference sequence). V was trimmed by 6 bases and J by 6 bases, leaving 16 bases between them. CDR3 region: CASRRPGFGDTQYF. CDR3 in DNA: TGTGCCAGCAGAAGACCGGGTTTTGGTGATACGCAGTATTTT.

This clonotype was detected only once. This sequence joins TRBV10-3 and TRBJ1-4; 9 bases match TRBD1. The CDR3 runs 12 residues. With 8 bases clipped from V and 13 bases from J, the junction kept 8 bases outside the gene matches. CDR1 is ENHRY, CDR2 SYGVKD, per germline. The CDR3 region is CAIGQGTGGLFF. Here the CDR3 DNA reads TGTGCCATCGGACAGGGGACCGGAGGACTGTTTTTT.

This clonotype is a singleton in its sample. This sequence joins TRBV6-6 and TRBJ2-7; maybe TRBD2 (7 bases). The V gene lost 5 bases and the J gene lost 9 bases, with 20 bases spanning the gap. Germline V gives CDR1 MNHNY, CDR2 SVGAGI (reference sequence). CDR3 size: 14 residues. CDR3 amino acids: CASSGGAGIDGQYF. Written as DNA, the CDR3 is TGTGCCAGCAGTGGGGGGGCCGGAATTGATGGGCAGTACTTC.

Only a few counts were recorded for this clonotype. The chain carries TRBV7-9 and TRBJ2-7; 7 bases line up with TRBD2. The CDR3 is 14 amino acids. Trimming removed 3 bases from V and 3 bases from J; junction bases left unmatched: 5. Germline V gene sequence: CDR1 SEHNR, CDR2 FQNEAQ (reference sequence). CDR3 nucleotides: TGTGCCAGCAGCTTTGAAGCGGGATACTACGAGCAGTACTTC. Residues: CASSFEAGYYEQYF.

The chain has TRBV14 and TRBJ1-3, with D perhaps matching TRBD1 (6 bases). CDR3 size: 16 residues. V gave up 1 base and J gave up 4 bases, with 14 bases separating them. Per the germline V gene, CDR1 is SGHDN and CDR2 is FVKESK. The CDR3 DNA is TGTGCCAGCAGCCAAGCTCCGGGGGCGACGGGAAACACCATATATTTT. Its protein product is CASSQAPGATGNTIYF.

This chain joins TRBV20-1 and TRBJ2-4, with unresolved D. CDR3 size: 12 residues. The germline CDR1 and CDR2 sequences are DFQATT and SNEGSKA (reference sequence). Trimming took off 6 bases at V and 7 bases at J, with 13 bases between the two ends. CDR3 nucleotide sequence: TGCAGTGCCCGGGCCCTTACGAACATTCAGTACTTC. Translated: CSARALTNIQYF.

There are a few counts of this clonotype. The CDR3, as DNA: TGCAGTGCCGCCCCGGACTTAACTTACGAGCAGTACTTC. Its protein product is CSAAPDLTYEQYF. V and J are TRBV20-1 and TRBJ2-7, with D perhaps matching TRBD2 (5 bases). Germline CDR1 DFQATT, CDR2 SNEGSKA (reference sequence). The V end was cut by 6 bases, the J end by 4 bases, with 16 bases between. The CDR3 runs 13 residues.

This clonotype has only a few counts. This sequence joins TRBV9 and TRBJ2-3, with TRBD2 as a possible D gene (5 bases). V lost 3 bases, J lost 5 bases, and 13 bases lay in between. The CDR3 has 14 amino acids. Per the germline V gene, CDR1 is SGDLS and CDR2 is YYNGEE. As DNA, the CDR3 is TGTGCCAGCAGCGAGACATTCGGAGGAGATACGCAGTATTTT. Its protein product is CASSETFGGDTQYF.

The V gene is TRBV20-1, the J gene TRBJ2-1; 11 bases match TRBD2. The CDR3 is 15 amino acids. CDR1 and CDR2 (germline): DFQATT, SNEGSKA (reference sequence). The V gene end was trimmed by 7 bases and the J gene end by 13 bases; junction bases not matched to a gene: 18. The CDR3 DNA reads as TGCAGTGTTATTTCGACTAGCGGGGACTCAGAGACCCAGTTCTTC. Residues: CSVISTSGDSETQFF.